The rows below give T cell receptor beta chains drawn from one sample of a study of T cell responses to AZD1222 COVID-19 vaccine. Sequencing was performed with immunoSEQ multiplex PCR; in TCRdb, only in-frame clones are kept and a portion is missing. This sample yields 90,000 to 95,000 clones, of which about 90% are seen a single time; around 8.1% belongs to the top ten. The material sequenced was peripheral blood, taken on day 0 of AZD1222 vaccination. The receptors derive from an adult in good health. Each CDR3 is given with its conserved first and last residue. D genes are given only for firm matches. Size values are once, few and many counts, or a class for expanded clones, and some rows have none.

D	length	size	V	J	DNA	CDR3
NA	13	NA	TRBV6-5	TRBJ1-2	TGTGCCAGCAGTTACTCGAATCGTCAGGGCGACACCTTC	CASSYSNRQGDTF
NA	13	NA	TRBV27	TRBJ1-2	TGTGCCAGCAGTAGGCGGGGCGTCTATGGCTACACCTTC	CASSRRGVYGYTF
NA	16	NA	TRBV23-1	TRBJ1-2	TGCGCCAGCAGTCAATCCCCCGGACAGCCTTTCTATGGCTACACCTTC	CASSQSPGQPFYGYTF
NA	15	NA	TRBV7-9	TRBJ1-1	TGTGCCAGCAGCTTAGCGTCCGGGGGGAACACTGAAGCTTTCTTT	CASSLASGGNTEAFF
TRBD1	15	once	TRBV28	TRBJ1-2	TGTGCCAGCAGGCACTCCAGGGGGCTGAGCTATGGCTACACCTTC	CASRHSRGLSYGYTF
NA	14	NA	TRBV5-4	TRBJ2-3	TGTGCCAGCAGCTTGGGCCTTACGGCAGATACGCAGTATTTT	CASSLGLTADTQYF
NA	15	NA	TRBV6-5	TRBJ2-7	TGTGCCAGCGGCCGGCGGAGCGGTAGCTCCTACGAGCAGTACTTC	CASGRRSGSSYEQYF
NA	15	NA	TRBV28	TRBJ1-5	TGTGCCAGCAGAGGGCAGACAAGTAGCAATCAGCCCCAGCATTTT	CASRGQTSSNQPQHF
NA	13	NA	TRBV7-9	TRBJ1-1	TGTGCCAGCAGCTTACAGACGGGGGGTGAAGCTTTCTTT	CASSLQTGGEAFF
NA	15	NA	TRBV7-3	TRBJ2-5	TGTGCCAGCAGCTTATTTGGCCAGGTCCAAGAGACCCAGTACTTC	CASSLFGQVQETQYF
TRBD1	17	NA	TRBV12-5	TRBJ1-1	TGTGCTGTCCCTCTACCCAATCTACGGGACAGGGGTCCTAAAGCTTTCTTT	CAVPLPNLRDRGPKAFF
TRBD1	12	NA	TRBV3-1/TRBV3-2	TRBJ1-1	TGTGCCAGTGGGACAGGGGGCACTGAAGCTTTCTTT	CASGTGGTEAFF
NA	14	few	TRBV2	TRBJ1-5	TGTGCCAGCAGGGGGCAGACCCCCAATCAGCCCCAGCATTTT	CASRGQTPNQPQHF
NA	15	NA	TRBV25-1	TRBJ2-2	TGTGCCAGCAGTGAAGGGAGGAGGGACACCGGGGAGCTGTTTTTT	CASSEGRRDTGELFF
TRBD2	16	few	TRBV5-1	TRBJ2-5	TGCGCCAGCAGCTTGACTGGGACTAGCGGGGAAGAGACCCAGTACTTC	CASSLTGTSGEETQYF
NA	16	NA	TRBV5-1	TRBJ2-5	TGCGCCAGCAGCCAAGCCCCCGTTGTTAGGGAAGAGACCCAGTACTTC	CASSQAPVVREETQYF
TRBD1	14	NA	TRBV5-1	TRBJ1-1	TGCGCCAGCAGCTGGACGTCAGGGGGCACTGAAGCTTTCTTT	CASSWTSGGTEAFF
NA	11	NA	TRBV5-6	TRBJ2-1	TGTGCCAGCAGCGTCGGTAATGAGCAGTTCTTC	CASSVGNEQFF
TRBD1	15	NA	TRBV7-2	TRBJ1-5	TGTGCCAGCAGCTTAGCGCAGGGGGGCGGGCAGCCCCAGCATTTT	CASSLAQGGGQPQHF
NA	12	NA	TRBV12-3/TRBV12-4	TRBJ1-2	TGTGCCAGCAGTTTGGGGGTGTATGGCTACACCTTC	CASSLGVYGYTF
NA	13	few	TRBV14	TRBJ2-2	TGTGCCAGCAGTCGACAGATCACCGGGGAGCTGTTTTTT	CASSRQITGELFF
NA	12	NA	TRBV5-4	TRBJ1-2	TGTGCCAGCAGCTTGGCAGGCTATGGCTACACCTTC	CASSLAGYGYTF
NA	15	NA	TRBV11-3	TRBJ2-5	TGTGCCAGCAGCCTGGGAGGTCAGTCCCAAGAGACCCAGTACTTC	CASSLGGQSQETQYF
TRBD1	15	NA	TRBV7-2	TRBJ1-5	TGTGCCAGCAGCCCGGACAGGTTTAGCAATCAGCCCCAGCATTTT	CASSPDRFSNQPQHF
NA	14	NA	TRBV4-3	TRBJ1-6	TGCGCCAGCAGCCTACAGAGAAATAATTCACCCCTCCACTTT	CASSLQRNNSPLHF
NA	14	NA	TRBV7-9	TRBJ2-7	TGTGCCAGCAGCTTCTGGCCCGCCCCCTACGAGCAGTACTTC	CASSFWPAPYEQYF
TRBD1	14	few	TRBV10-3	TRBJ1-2	TGTGCCATCACCTCGACAGGGCTCAACTATGGCTACACCTTC	CAITSTGLNYGYTF
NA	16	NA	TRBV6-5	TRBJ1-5	TGTGCCAGCAGTTCCTATTGGGGCAGGGGCAATCAGCCCCAGCATTTT	CASSSYWGRGNQPQHF
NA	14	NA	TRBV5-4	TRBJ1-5	TGTGCCAGCAGCTTCCCAGGGGACAATCAGCCCCAGCATTTT	CASSFPGDNQPQHF
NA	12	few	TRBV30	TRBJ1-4	TGTGCCTGGAGTTTCAGGAACGAAAAACTGTTTTTT	CAWSFRNEKLFF
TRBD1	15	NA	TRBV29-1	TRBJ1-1	TGCAGCGTTGCGGGACAGTTAGGACCAAACACTGAAGCTTTCTTT	CSVAGQLGPNTEAFF
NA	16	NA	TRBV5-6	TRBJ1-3	TGTGCCAGCAGCTTAGGGGCTGGGGGCTCTGGAAACACCATATATTTT	CASSLGAGGSGNTIYF
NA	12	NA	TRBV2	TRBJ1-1	TGTGCCAGCAGTTTTGACAGCTTTGAAGCTTTCTTT	CASSFDSFEAFF
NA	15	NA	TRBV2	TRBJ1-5	TGTGCCAGCAGTAGGGAGCTCCAAGGCAATCAGCCCCAGCATTTT	CASSRELQGNQPQHF
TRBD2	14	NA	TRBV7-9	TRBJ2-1	TGTGCCAGCAGCGTCGGGGGGAACTACAATGAGCAGTTCTTC	CASSVGGNYNEQFF
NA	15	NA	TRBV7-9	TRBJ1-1	TGTGCCAGCAGCTTCAATAAGAGGCCCGGCACTGAAGCTTTCTTT	CASSFNKRPGTEAFF
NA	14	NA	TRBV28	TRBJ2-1	TGTGCCAGCAGTCCGGTGCCCCCTTACAATGAGCAGTTCTTC	CASSPVPPYNEQFF
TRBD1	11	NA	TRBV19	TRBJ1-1	TGTGCCAGTAGTCCAGGGGGGGAAGCTTTCTTT	CASSPGGEAFF
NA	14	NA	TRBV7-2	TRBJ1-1	TGTGCCAGCAGCTTGGGGGGGTTGAACACTGAAGCTTTCTTT	CASSLGGLNTEAFF
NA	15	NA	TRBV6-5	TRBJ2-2	TGTGCCAGCAGTTACTCGAATCCCACCACCGGGGAGCTGTTTTTT	CASSYSNPTTGELFF
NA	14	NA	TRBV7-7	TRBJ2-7	TGTGCTAGCAGCCAGAGTTCAGGAAGCTACGAGCAGTACTTC	CASSQSSGSYEQYF
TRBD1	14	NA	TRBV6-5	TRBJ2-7	TGTGCCAGCAGCCCGGGACAGGCATCCCACGAGCAGTACTTC	CASSPGQASHEQYF
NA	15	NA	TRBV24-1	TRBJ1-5	TGTGCCACCAGGAGGCAGGAGGAAGGCAATCAGCCCCAGCATTTT	CATRRQEEGNQPQHF
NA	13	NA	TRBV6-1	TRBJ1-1	TGTGCCAGCAGTGAGAGCCGGCGGGCTGAAGCTTTCTTT	CASSESRRAEAFF
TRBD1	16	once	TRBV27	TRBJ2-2	TGTGCCAGCAGTTCAGACAGGGGAACGAACACCGGGGAGCTGTTTTTT	CASSSDRGTNTGELFF
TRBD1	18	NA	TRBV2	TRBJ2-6	TGTGCCAGCAATTTCCCGGGCAGGGGGCAAGCTGGGGCCAACGTCCTGACTTTC	CASNFPGRGQAGANVLTF
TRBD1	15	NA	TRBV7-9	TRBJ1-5	TGTGCCAGCAGCGATTCAGGGGGAGGGAATCAGCCCCAGCATTTT	CASSDSGGGNQPQHF
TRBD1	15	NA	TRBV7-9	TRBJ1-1	TGTGCCAGCAGCTTCGATAGACAGGGGGCATCCGAAGCTTTCTTT	CASSFDRQGASEAFF
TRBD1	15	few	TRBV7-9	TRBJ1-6	TGTGCCAGCAGCTTAGTGACAGGGGTTGTTTCACCCCTCCACTTT	CASSLVTGVVSPLHF
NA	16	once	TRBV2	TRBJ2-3	TGTGCCAGCATACAGGAGGCGGGACCGTTCACAGATACGCAGTATTTT	CASIQEAGPFTDTQYF
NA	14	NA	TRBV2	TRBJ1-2	TGTGCCAGCAAACTTGGGGCGAATGGCTATGGCTACACCTTC	CASKLGANGYGYTF
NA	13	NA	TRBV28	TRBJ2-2	TGTGCCAGCAGTCACCCGAACACCGGGGAGCTGTTTTTT	CASSHPNTGELFF
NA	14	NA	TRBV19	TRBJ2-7	TGTGCCAGTAGTCTACAGGGTGGGACGGCCGAGCAGTACTTC	CASSLQGGTAEQYF